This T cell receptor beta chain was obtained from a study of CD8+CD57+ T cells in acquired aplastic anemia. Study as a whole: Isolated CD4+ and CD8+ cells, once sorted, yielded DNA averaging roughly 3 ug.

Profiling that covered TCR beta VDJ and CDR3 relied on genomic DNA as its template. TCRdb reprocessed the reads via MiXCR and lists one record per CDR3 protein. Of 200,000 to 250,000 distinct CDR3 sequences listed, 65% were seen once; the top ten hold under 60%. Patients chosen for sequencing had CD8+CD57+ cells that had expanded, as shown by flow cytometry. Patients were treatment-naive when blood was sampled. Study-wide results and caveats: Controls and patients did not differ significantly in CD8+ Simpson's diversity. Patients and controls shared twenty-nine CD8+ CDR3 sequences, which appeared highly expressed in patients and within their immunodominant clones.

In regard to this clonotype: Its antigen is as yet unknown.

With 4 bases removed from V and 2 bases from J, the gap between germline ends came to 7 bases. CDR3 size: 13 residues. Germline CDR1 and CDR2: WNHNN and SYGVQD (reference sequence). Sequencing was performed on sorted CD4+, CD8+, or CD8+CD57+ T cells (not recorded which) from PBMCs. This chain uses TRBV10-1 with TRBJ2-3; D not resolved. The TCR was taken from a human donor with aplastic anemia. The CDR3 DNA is TGCGCCAGCAGTGGATATATCACAGATACGCAGTATTTT. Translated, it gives CASSGYITDTQYF.